This T cell receptor beta chain derives from a study of lymphopenia after photon versus proton radiotherapy. The V end lost 7 bases, the J end lost 1 base, and 9 bases lay between the germline ends. This CDR3 contains 13 residues. CDR1 is SNHLY and CDR2 is FYNNEI in the germline V gene. Clones were read by immunoSEQ multiplex PCR, and TCRdb kept only the in-frame ones, dropping some. The table lists 60,000 to 75,000 clones, around 86% of them singletons. The rearrangement uses TRBV2 and TRBJ2-3; D unresolved. The clonotype comes from a man aged 40-49 years with gastric cancer. The source material was peripheral blood, sampled from a patient treated with photon-based radiotherapy. This CDR3 is CASNGPGTDTQYF. The CDR3 DNA reads as TGTGCCAGCAATGGGCCAGGCACAGATACGCAGTATTTT. Together with reference TRBV2 and TRBJ2-3, the CDR3 gives the full variable domain: EPEVTQTPSHQVTQMGQEVILRCVPISNHLYFYWYRQILGQKVEFLVSFYNNEISEKSEIFDDQFSVERPDGSNFTLKIRSTKLEDSAMYFCASNGPGTDTQYFGPGTRLTVL.